These 7 T cell receptor beta chains share one sample of origin, sequenced in a study of monozygotic twins with inflammatory bowel disease. TCRdb reprocessed the 5' RACE reads and keeps a single row for each CDR3 protein, giving no DNA. Its table lists roughly 200,000 distinct CDR3 sequences. The specimen sequenced was blood. These receptors came from a human donor with ulcerative colitis or Crohn's disease, or a healthy co-twin of an affected twin (not recorded which).

The gene calls are TRBV9 and TRBJ1-4. Germline CDR1 SGDLS, CDR2 YYNGEE. This CDR3 is 14 amino acids long. The CDR3 is CASSTQATNEKLFF.

The chain is built from TRBV6-5 and TRBJ2-3; TCRdb's D call, TRBD2, is unchecked because there is no DNA. The CDR3 loop spans 15 amino acids. Germline V gene data show CDR1 as MNHEY and CDR2 as SVGAGI. CDR3 sequence reads: CASSYVRAGADTQYF.

The chain has TRBV6-1 and TRBJ1-1. CDR3 length equals 15 residues. Germline V CDR1 and CDR2: MNHNS, SASEGT. CDR3 in amino acids: CASSTPDRQGTEAFF.

The rearrangement links TRBV11-2 to TRBJ2-1; TCRdb indicates TRBD1, and absent DNA this call remains unverified. Germline loops: CDR1 SGHAT, CDR2 FQNNGV. There are 13 residues in the CDR3. This CDR3 is CASSRHRVDEQFF.

The J gene is TRBJ1-4, the V gene TRBV7-9. Germline-derived CDR1 and CDR2 are SEHNR and FQNEAQ (reference sequence). CDR3 length: 15 amino acids. CDR3 protein: CATANPLDQDGKLFF.

The J gene is TRBJ1-3, the V gene TRBV5-1. The germline V gene encodes CDR1 SGHRS and CDR2 YFSETQ. This CDR3 contains 15 residues. The CDR3 is CASSSGPSDGNTIYF.

CDR3: CASHNGQGNEQFF. V is TRBV10-3 and J is TRBJ2-1; checking the TCRdb D call of TRBD1 is not possible without DNA. CDR1 ENHRY and CDR2 SYGVKD come from the germline V gene. This CDR3 has 13 residues.